Shown below are 17 T cell receptor beta chains from a single sample sequenced in a study of CD8 T cells in Susac syndrome. RNA, at 0.5 to 1 ug, was reverse transcribed with random hexamers. TCRdb reanalysed the immunoSEQ multiplex PCR reads using MiXCR and keeps one entry per CDR3 protein. The sample has more than 65,000 distinct CDR3 sequences, 85% to 95% seen once. Material for sequencing was CD8+ T cells from PBMCs. These receptor sequences come from a human donor with Susac syndrome.

The V call is TRBV6-1, the J call TRBJ2-3, with TRBD2 matching over 12 bases. V lost 6 bases to trimming and J lost 0 bases; unmatched junction nucleotides: 13. Germline V gene lookup returns CDR1 MNHNS and CDR2 SASEGT. The CDR3 contains 19 residues. The CDR3: CASSLAGGHKPASTDTQYF. The CDR3 DNA reads as TGTGCCAGCAGCCTAGCGGGAGGGCACAAGCCTGCTAGCACAGATACGCAGTATTTT.

V and J are TRBV27 and TRBJ2-1; D not certain. The ends were cut back, 2 bases at V and 7 bases at J, with 12 bases in the middle. The CDR3 is 14 residues long. CDR1 MNHEY and CDR2 SMNVEV come from the germline V gene (reference sequence). CDR3 bases: TGTGCCAGCAGTTTACTTCCAATGGGGAATGAGCAGTTCTTC. Protein product: CASSLLPMGNEQFF.

The rearrangement joins TRBV27 to TRBJ2-7, with D hard to call. The V gene's germline CDR1 is MNHEY and CDR2 SMNVEV (reference sequence). Trimming removed 4 bases at V and 4 bases at J, with 26 bases between. CDR3 length: 18 residues. The CDR3 protein is CASSSLLHLGSALYEQYF. CDR3 in DNA: TGTGCCAGCAGTTCACTATTACATCTGGGGTCAGCGCTTTACGAGCAGTACTTC.

The V and J genes are TRBV27 and TRBJ1-2, with 7 bases lining up with TRBD1. Germline CDR1 and CDR2: MNHEY and SMNVEV (reference sequence). CDR3 length equals 13 residues. V was clipped by 2 bases and J by 3 bases; unmatched bases: 0. The CDR3 here is CASSLQGDYGYTF. The DNA of the CDR3 is TGTGCCAGCAGTTTACAGGGGGACTATGGCTACACCTTC.

The chain joins TRBV29-1 to TRBJ1-2; weak D call: TRBD1 (5 bases). There are 13 residues in the CDR3. With 5 bases removed from V and 5 bases from J, the gap between germline ends came to 15 bases. Germline lookup yields CDR1 SQVTM and CDR2 ANQGSEA. The CDR3 DNA reads TGCAGCGTTCTTGGGGCCGGAACTTATGGCTACACCTTC. This sequence encodes CSVLGAGTYGYTF.

V and J are TRBV4-2 and TRBJ2-6; D is uncertain. The CDR3 covers 15 residues. V lost 0 bases and J lost 0, with 3 bases in between. CDR1 and CDR2 (germline): LGHNA, YNFKEQ. CDR3 DNA: TGTGCCAGCAGCCAAGACAGCTCTGGGGCCAACGTCCTGACTTTC. It translates to CASSQDSSGANVLTF.

The gene calls are TRBV14 and TRBJ1-1, with D maybe TRBD1 (5 bases). V lost 2 bases and J 1 base, leaving 8 bases between the germline ends. This CDR3 region has 14 residues. Germline V gene lookup returns CDR1 SGHDN and CDR2 FVKESK. In DNA form, the CDR3 reads TGTGCCAGCAGCCAATATGGGGGGAACACTGAAGCTTTCTTT. Translating it yields CASSQYGGNTEAFF.

This rearrangement joins TRBV13 to TRBJ2-3; possibly TRBD2 for D (5 bases). CDR3 length: 15 residues. Trimming removed 2 bases from V and 2 bases from J, with 11 bases in between. Germline lookup yields CDR1 PRHDT and CDR2 FYEKMQ (reference sequence). The chain's CDR3 is CASSLMGELTDTQYF. CDR3 sequence (DNA): TGTGCCAGCAGCTTAATGGGAGAACTCACAGATACGCAGTATTTT.

The rearrangement joins TRBV4-1 to TRBJ2-7; 8 nucleotides line up with TRBD2. CDR3 length equals 18 residues. V lost 0 bases and J lost 4; bases outside the gene matches: 14. Per the germline V gene, CDR1 is MGHRA and CDR2 is YSYEKL. The CDR3 DNA follows: TGCGCCAGCAGCCAAGAAGAGGGGACTAGTATTATTTCGTACGAGCAGTACTTC. Amino acids: CASSQEEGTSIISYEQYF.

This chain joins TRBV7-9 and TRBJ2-7, with 7 positions matching TRBD1. The germline gives CDR1 SEHNR, CDR2 FQNEAQ (reference sequence). V gave up 3 bases and J gave up 7 bases; unmatched junction bases: 15. The CDR3 covers 16 residues. The CDR3 loop is CASSFGQDRALGEQYF. CDR3 DNA sequence: TGTGCCAGCAGCTTTGGACAGGACCGTGCCTTGGGGGAGCAGTACTTC.

The V gene is TRBV7-8, the J gene TRBJ2-1; no clear D gene. The V end lost 5 bases, the J end lost 5 bases, and 7 bases lay between the germline ends. This CDR3 is built from 12 residues. The germline CDR1 and CDR2 sequences are SGHVS and FQNEAQ. The CDR3 DNA follows: TGTGCCAGCAGCCGCGGTGACAATGAGCAGTTCTTC. Protein sequence: CASSRGDNEQFF.

In this sample, this clonotype turned up once. V and J are TRBV29-1 and TRBJ2-5; D is possibly TRBD2 (5 bases). The ends were cut back, 3 bases at V and 5 bases at J, with 13 bases in the middle. CDR3 length equals 13 residues. Germline-derived CDR1 and CDR2 are SQVTM and ANQGSEA. The CDR3 DNA reads TGCAGCGTTGAGCCCGGGGTTAGGGAGACCCAGTACTTC. Its translation is CSVEPGVRETQYF.

This chain uses TRBV25-1 with TRBJ1-2, with a possible D match to TRBD1 (5 bases). The V and J ends lost 5 bases and 3 bases respectively, with 10 bases between them. Germline-derived CDR1 and CDR2 are MGHDK and SYGVNS. The CDR3 covers 13 residues. The CDR3 sequence: CASSTGAYYGYTF. The CDR3 DNA reads TGTGCCAGCAGTACCGGGGCCTACTATGGCTACACCTTC.

V is TRBV25-1 and J is TRBJ1-4; D gene unclear. The CDR3 contains 12 residues. The germline CDR1 and CDR2 sequences are MGHDK and SYGVNS. Between the trimmed V and J ends, which lost 1 base and 11 bases, there was a span of 8 bases. The CDR3: CASSESGSKLFF. In nucleotides, the CDR3 is TGTGCCAGCAGTGAATCGGGCAGCAAACTGTTTTTT.

The CDR3 here is CASRNDPPTRYNEQFF. In DNA form, the CDR3 reads TGTGCCAGCAGAAATGATCCCCCTACTAGGTACAATGAGCAGTTCTTC. The chain joins TRBV28 to TRBJ2-1; a possible D gene is TRBD2 (5 bases). From germline, CDR1 is MDHEN and CDR2 SYDVKM. The CDR3 extends over 16 amino acids. V lost 6 bases, J lost 4 bases, and 19 bases lay in between.

The chain employs TRBV6-2 or TRBV6-3 and TRBJ2-7, with 8 positions matching TRBD2. There are 14 residues in the CDR3. After removal of 5 bases from V and 3 bases from J, the junction contained 6 bases not matched to a gene. In germline, CDR1 is MNHEY, CDR2 SVGEGT. The CDR3 sequence: CASSHPGTSYEQYF. The DNA of the CDR3 is TGTGCCAGCAGTCACCCCGGGACTAGCTACGAGCAGTACTTC.

Note on this clonotype: At one of its ends the junction is not consistent with the germline gene, which may arise from a read error. The CDR3 reads CASSFNRAPGNF. The CDR3 DNA reads as TGTGCCAGCAGTTTCAACAGGGCTCCCGGGAACTTC. The genes are TRBV12-3 or TRBV12-4 and TRBJ2-7, with D possibly being TRBD1 (6 bases). The CDR3 sequence is 12 residues long.